The T cell receptor beta chain under discussion was sequenced for a study of cytomegalovirus exposure and HLA in healthy donors (dated by TCRdb to the late 2010s). Study-level background: In an earlier analysis of roughly 590 of the donors, approximately 300 Gb of sequence data and 117 million unique TCR beta sequences from about 179 million T cells were reported. In a later genetic analysis, genome-wide SNP genotypes for about three fifths of the roughly 670 donors were used, and that subset was treated as a discovery cohort. Among about 400 genotyped donors of the cohort, an average of around 220,000 unique TCR beta nucleotide sequences was sequenced per donor, of which about 19% were non-productive. Donor age, sex, ethnicity and CMV serostatus were compiled together with the repertoire data. All discovery cohort repertoires had been generated using a single sequencing platform. To decide whether each TCR beta V gene segment behaved as functional or pseudogenic, an earlier analysis of over 500 of the donors relied on high-throughput TCR beta sequencing. A later analysis re-analyzed previously published TCR beta repertoires from 666 donors and added high-resolution HLA genotyping to study TCR occurrence patterns. An early release that covered about 600 HLA-typed donors contained around 330 gigabases of sequencing data and tens of millions of unique TCR sequences. Rather than drawing on any new phenotypic data, the later analysis identified candidate immune exposures from TCR beta sequences and the way those sequences occurred across donors. Using immunosequencing, the study profiled T cell repertoires from 640 or so subjects and related those repertoires to cytomegalovirus serostatus. Class I and class II HLA loci were covered by the typing at four-digit resolution. To predict cytomegalovirus infection status, the study brought together high-throughput TCR immunosequencing, statistical association of individual TCRs with disease status, and machine learning. Of the approximately 400 genotyped donors, approximately 80% were placed in the genetic ancestry cluster associated with self-reported Caucasian donors. The number of donors typed differed by locus, with 629-630 for A, B, C, DRB1 and DQB1, about 500 for DQA1, 606 for DPA1, and around 460 for DPB1. The aim of the study was to test whether cataloging public T cell receptors could identify signatures of past pathogen exposure. Along with the roughly 670-subject first cohort, a separate validation cohort of over a hundred different subjects was used. Roughly five DR-DQ haplotypes were treated as single units for association and clustering because of strong linkage in the cohort.

Summary of the overall study and its limitations: In a later genetic analysis, a missense DCLRE1C variant was associated with V-gene and J-gene trimming of TCR beta chains, and the association was replicated in an independent cohort. The classifier was reported to diagnose cytomegalovirus status with high specificity and sensitivity in both the original cohort and the validation cohort. Across donors, most TCR sequences were observed very rarely, whereas some public TCRs were present in many individuals. A further reported finding was that TCR beta sequences accurately predicted the HLA-A and HLA-B alleles for most subjects in the first cohort. For the cohort, immune exposure information was limited to CMV serostatus. The authors suggested that the approach could potentially be extended to other disease states and immunological phenotypes. An earlier analysis of around 540 of the donors showed that most TCR beta V segments appeared in productive rearrangements either about 90% or about 30% of the time, which broadly matched IMGT annotations. A group of highly shared sequence variants was considered likely to be a technical artifact of the sequencing pipeline. Most CMV-associated TCR beta chains appeared to be HLA-restricted in a later analysis, and the HLA associations seemed to be driven largely by CMV exposure. In vitro tests confirmed that a few of the cytomegalovirus-associated TCR beta chains recognize cytomegalovirus antigens. According to a later genetic analysis, donors in an Asian-associated ancestry cluster had fewer N-insertions in productive TCRs than the roughly 660-donor mean. The cohort was sequenced for TCR beta chains only, and without alpha or paired-chain data the features that could be detected were limited. The earlier analysis of some 560 of the donors excluded over 15 rarely observed V segments, including chromosome 9 orphons, because counts were too low. Specific HLA alleles were associated with roughly 17,000 TCR beta sequences at a false discovery rate of 0.05 in a later analysis. Correlated functional status among segregating V segments might reflect linkage disequilibrium, but an unknown experimental factor could not be ruled out. Because HLA typing was unavailable for some donors at each locus, only the typed subset was used in association tests. The study gave a list of roughly 150 TCR beta chains associated with cytomegalovirus. A later analysis found that TCR association rates varied across HLA loci, with DRB1 alleles showing the most associated TCRs and HLA-C alleles the fewest. When HLA alleles, especially DR and DQ, strongly co-occurred, attributing TCR associations to individual alleles was difficult. In a later analysis, HLA-associated TCR beta chains showed more clonal expansion and lower generation probabilities than non-associated chains that were equally common. In a later analysis, several top co-occurrence clusters were reported to appear linked to parvovirus B19, influenza, CMV and Epstein-Barr virus. The presence/absence analyses assumed that sequencing depth was roughly uniform across donors, and that assumption may not be true. Some IMGT-functional V segments, including TRBV6-2 and TRBV6-3, could not be distinguished by the 87-base-pair reads and were therefore excluded.

Its CDR3 holds 15 amino acids, cysteine through phenylalanine. The CDR3 DNA has 45 bases and is translated from base 1. V loses 1 base of germline sequence and J loses 1 base, and the interval between the two ends is 10 bases. CDR1 and CDR2 were assigned from the germline V gene (reference sequence) as SEHNR and FQNEAQ. With regard to this clone: The specificity of this receptor is unknown. No base-level quality is on record; no much larger clone is a single base apart.

The library was prepared using the immunoSEQ multiplex PCR assay. A mixture of 60 forward primers for TCR Vbeta segments and 13 reverse primers for TCR Jbeta segments was used in the multiplex PCR. Amplification of the CDR3 region of rearranged TCR beta genes was performed with a multiplex PCR assay on genomic DNA. On the Illumina HiSeq System, the amplified TCR beta libraries were sequenced as 87-base-pair reads. The study's own analysis went as follows. A later analysis counted about 80 million unique TCR beta chains across the 640 or so repertoires, and roughly 11 million of these chains were shared by at least two donors. Raw reads were error-corrected and collapsed into unique sequences with a nearest-neighbor algorithm that merged closely related sequences to remove PCR and sequencing errors. Alignment of CDR3 sequences to IMGT reference sequences was used to assign V, D and J gene segments. For a sequence to be retained, a match of at least six nucleotides was required to both a V gene segment and a J gene segment. Rearrangements were classified as productive when the CDR3 lacked stop codons and remained in frame with V and J, and all other rearrangements were classified as non-productive. CDR3 was defined according to IMGT convention as the region running from the second conserved V-encoded cysteine to the conserved J-encoded phenylalanine. The earlier analysis of some 580 of the donors excluded any sequence lacking an unambiguous match to a single V gene segment. In an earlier analysis of 450 to 750 of the donors, a V segment was called functional when productive rearrangements were above 56.7%, and segregating when the standard deviation between donors exceeded 5%. A statistical classification framework was developed to diagnose cytomegalovirus status using the catalog of TCR beta chain sequences. In a later analysis, V and J genes were assigned by comparing TCR nucleotide sequences against IMGT/GENE-DB human TR gene sequences. The TCRdist pipeline was used in a later analysis to assign CDR3 sequences and most-parsimonious VDJ recombination scenarios. In a later analysis, each TCR beta chain was defined by its CDR3 amino acid sequence together with its V-gene family, and reads without a unique V-gene family were excluded. In a later analysis, 550 to 650 highly shared, low-generation-probability nucleotide sequences were removed to address suspected cross-contamination and a sequencing artifact. In a later analysis, a clonal expansion index was calculated for each public chain from normalized within-repertoire ranks of inferred template counts. In a later analysis, generation probabilities were computed using a VDJ recombination model fitted to out-of-frame rearrangements, and the results were checked against IGoR. A later analysis scored TCR-TCR, TCR-HLA and TCR-CMV co-occurrence with hypergeometric tests, applying a repertoire-size bias correction to TCR pairs. A later analysis estimated false discovery rates by permuting HLA or CMV assignments 20 times. A later analysis grouped co-occurring TCRs with DBSCAN, adding TCRdist sequence similarity when clustering within HLA-allele-positive subsets. Repertoires with fewer than 30,000 or more than 120,000 public chains were left out of co-occurrence clustering, as were four to six repertoires with anomalous nucleotide sharing. As stored in TCRdb, this immuneACCESS dataset retains in-frame rearrangements with V and J assigned. A fraction of the clones does not appear; measured against another copy, unresolved V genes explain less than half of the discrepancy, and the remainder lacks a known reason. Clone size and the V and J calls come from that table; the DNA yielded D and trimming. The sample table lists about 160,000 clones, over 70% of them with a count of one. The biggest ten clones account for 1% to 1.5% of the sample.

The cohort comprised 670 or so healthy bone marrow donors. All cohort members were sampled while nominally healthy, although unrecorded immune exposures were likely present. The donor tested CMV seropositive, placing the donor among the 250 to 300 seropositive members of the cohort. A peripheral blood sample was provided by each donor, and peripheral blood mononuclear cells were used for TCR beta sequencing. Genomic DNA extraction from the blood cell samples was performed with the Qiagen DNeasy Blood Extraction Kit. The clonotype comes from a man between 45 and 60 years old in good health and CMV-seropositive. Recombination linked TRBV7-9 to TRBJ1-1, with TRBD1 tentatively as D gene (6 bases match). Sequencing was carried out using PBMCs. For the CDR3, the sequence is CASSLVGGTNTEAFF. The bases read TGTGCCAGCAGCTTAGTAGGGGGTACGAACACTGAAGCTTTCTTT.